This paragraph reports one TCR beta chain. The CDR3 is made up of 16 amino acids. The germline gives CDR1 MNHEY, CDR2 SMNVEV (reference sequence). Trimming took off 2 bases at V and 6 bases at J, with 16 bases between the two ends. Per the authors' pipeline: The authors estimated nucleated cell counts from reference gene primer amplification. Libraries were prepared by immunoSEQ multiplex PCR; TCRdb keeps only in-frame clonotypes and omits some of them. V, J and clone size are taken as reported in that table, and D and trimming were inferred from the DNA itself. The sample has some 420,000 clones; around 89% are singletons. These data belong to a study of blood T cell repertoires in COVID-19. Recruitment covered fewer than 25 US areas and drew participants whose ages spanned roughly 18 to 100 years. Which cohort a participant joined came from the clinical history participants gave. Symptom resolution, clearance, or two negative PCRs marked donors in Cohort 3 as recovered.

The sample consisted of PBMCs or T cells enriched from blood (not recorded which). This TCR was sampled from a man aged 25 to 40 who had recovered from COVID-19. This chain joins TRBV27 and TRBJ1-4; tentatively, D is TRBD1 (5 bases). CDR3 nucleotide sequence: TGTGCCAGCAGTTTAAAGGGGAGGGGCGGGTATGAAAAACTGTTTTTT. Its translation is CASSLKGRGGYEKLFF.